The 27 T cell receptor beta chains listed next were all sequenced from one sample in a study of T-cell memory formation after mild COVID-19. TCRdb re-derived calls from the 5' RACE reads in MiXCR, one entry per CDR3 protein. This table holds over 120,000 distinct CDR3 sequences, approximately 5.7% found once. The sequenced sample was PBMCs or a T cell subset sorted from them (not recorded which). Source of these receptors: an adult woman who had mild COVID-19 (a few samples of this study predate the infection). Cell type and time point are not known.

On this clonotype itself: Being one base from a much bigger clone, this may be a read error. CDR3 region: CASSSGQAYTNTEAFF. The DNA of the CDR3 is TGCGCCAGCAGCTCAGGACAGGCCTACACTAACACTGAAGCTTTCTTT. The chain links TRBV5-1 to TRBJ1-1; TRBD1 matches at 7 bases. V dropped 3 bases and J dropped 2; count of bases not matched to a gene: 10. CDR3 length: 16 amino acids. The V gene's germline CDR1 is SGHRS and CDR2 YFSETQ.

This clonotype was seen only a few times. The V gene is TRBV12-3 or TRBV12-4, the J gene TRBJ1-5; D gene unclear. With 1 base removed from V and 7 bases from J, the gap between germline ends came to 5 bases. The CDR3 contains 12 residues. CDR3 protein: CASSLDGQPQHF. The DNA for the CDR3 is TGTGCCAGCAGTTTAGATGGCCAGCCCCAGCATTTT.

This clonotype was counted ten times or more. V and J are TRBV11-2 and TRBJ1-6; 9 positions agree with TRBD1. Germline V gives CDR1 SGHAT, CDR2 FQNNGV. This CDR3 contains 14 residues. The junction had 1 base not matched to a gene; V was cut back by 1 base and J by 9 bases. CDR3 protein: CASSLGQGGSPLHF. In DNA, the CDR3 is TGTGCCAGCAGCTTAGGACAGGGGGGTTCACCCCTCCACTTT.

This clonotype was counted many times. The chain is built from TRBV4-1 and TRBJ2-7, with 9 bases identical to TRBD1. Germline V gives CDR1 MGHRA, CDR2 YSYEKL. The V segment lost 2 bases and the J segment 10 bases; nucleotides outside the gene matches: 18. This CDR3 contains 17 residues. CDR3 loop: CASSQPPAGTGNRTQYF. Here the CDR3 DNA reads TGCGCCAGCAGCCAACCTCCTGCCGGGACAGGGAACAGGACTCAGTACTTC.

A few counts support this clonotype. This chain joins TRBV5-1 and TRBJ1-4, with D possibly TRBD1 on 6 matching bases. Germline assignment: CDR1 SGHRS and CDR2 YFSETQ. The V end lost 0 bases, the J end lost 8 bases, and 11 bases lay between the germline ends. The length of the CDR3 is 14 residues. This CDR3 is CASSLAGQGEKLFF. The CDR3 DNA is TGCGCCAGCAGCTTGGCCGGCCAGGGGGAAAAACTGTTTTTT.

The sample holds many counts of this clonotype. The chain has TRBV7-9 and TRBJ1-5; 9 bases line up with TRBD1. CDR3 length equals 15 residues. The V gene's germline CDR1 is SEHNR and CDR2 FQNEAQ (reference sequence). Germline trimming cut 3 bases from V and 6 bases from J; bases unmatched to any gene: 6. CDR3 amino acids: CASSFSGQGGQPQHF. In nucleotides, the CDR3 is TGTGCCAGCAGCTTTTCGGGACAGGGAGGTCAGCCCCAGCATTTT.

This clonotype was found many times. The chain joins TRBV2 to TRBJ2-7; possibly TRBD2 for D (5 bases). CDR3 length: 14 residues. The ends were cut back, 7 bases at V and 2 bases at J, with 15 bases in the middle. CDR1 is SNHLY and CDR2 is FYNNEI in the germline V gene. CDR3 sequence reads: CASTPDSITYEQYF. CDR3 coding DNA: TGTGCCAGCACCCCGGACTCGATAACCTACGAGCAGTACTTC.

The chain uses TRBV18 and TRBJ1-1; D gene unclear. With 1 base removed from V and 5 bases from J, the gap between germline ends came to 5 bases. The CDR3 is made up of 12 amino acids. Per germline, CDR1 KGHSH and CDR2 LQKENI. Written as DNA, the CDR3 is TGTGCCAGCTCACCACAGGCGACTGAAGCTTTCTTT. This codes for CASSPQATEAFF.

This chain joins TRBV20-1 and TRBJ1-1; TRBD1 aligns across 7 bases. Germline trimming cut 3 bases from V and 4 bases from J; bases unmatched to any gene: 2. This CDR3 has 12 residues. Looked up from germline, CDR1 is DFQATT and CDR2 is SNEGSKA (reference sequence). This CDR3 is CSASRQGTEAFF. In DNA, the CDR3 is TGCAGTGCTAGTCGACAGGGCACTGAAGCTTTCTTT.

This clonotype was seen only a few times. V is TRBV9 and J is TRBJ2-5; D possibly corresponds to TRBD2 (6 bases). CDR3 size: 14 residues. Germline values: CDR1 SGDLS, CDR2 YYNGEE. The germline V and J ends were trimmed by 4 bases and 5 bases, with 15 bases remaining between them. CDR3 coding DNA: TGTGCCAGCAGCTCGGGACTGAGAGAGGAGACCCAGTACTTC. Residues: CASSSGLREETQYF.

The sample holds a few counts of this clonotype. The chain couples TRBV3-1 to TRBJ2-7; 12 nucleotides match TRBD1. The CDR3 sequence is 14 residues long. In germline, CDR1 is LGHDT, CDR2 YNNKEL (reference sequence). With V trimmed by 7 bases and J by 3 bases, 4 bases remained unmatched. The CDR3 reads CASMGTGGIYEQYF. The DNA of the CDR3 is TGTGCCAGCATGGGGACAGGGGGCATCTACGAGCAGTACTTC.

This clonotype has at least ten counts. This chain links TRBV4-3 with TRBJ2-3, with unresolved D. The CDR3 has 14 residues. Per germline, CDR1 LGHNA and CDR2 YSLEER. The V and J ends lost 0 bases and 1 base respectively, with 5 bases between them. CDR3 protein: CASSQDSRTDTQYF. The CDR3 bases are TGCGCCAGCAGCCAAGATAGTCGCACAGATACGCAGTATTTT.

At least ten counts were recorded for this clonotype. This chain joins TRBV9 and TRBJ2-1; 9 bases align to TRBD2. This CDR3 contains 17 residues. The germline gives CDR1 SGDLS, CDR2 YYNGEE. The ends lost 2 bases at V and 4 bases at J; junction bases unmatched: 10. The CDR3, as DNA: TGTGCCAGCAGCGTCCTCGAAGGGACTAGCCTGTACAATGAGCAGTTCTTC. Amino acid sequence: CASSVLEGTSLYNEQFF.

This clonotype was recorded many times. The rearrangement joins TRBV29-1 to TRBJ1-2, with a tentative D call TRBD1 (5 bases). Deletions cut 2 bases from V and 4 bases from J, with 8 bases between. Germline-derived CDR1 and CDR2 are SQVTM and ANQGSEA. This CDR3 has 12 residues. CDR3 protein: CSVERQGYGYTF. The CDR3 nucleotides read TGCAGCGTTGAAAGGCAGGGCTATGGCTACACCTTC.

This clonotype was observed many times. The chain carries TRBV7-9 and TRBJ1-2; 7 bases are a match to TRBD1. V shed 5 bases, J shed 5 bases, and the junction held 11 bases outside the gene matches. Germline loops: CDR1 SEHNR, CDR2 FQNEAQ (reference sequence). The CDR3 consists of 15 residues. DNA for the CDR3: TGTGCCAGCAGCCTCAGTGGGACAGAGGGATATGGCTACACCTTC. It encodes CASSLSGTEGYGYTF.

This clonotype was seen more than once but under ten times. The rearrangement joins TRBV7-2 to TRBJ2-1, with D possibly being TRBD2 (5 bases). The CDR3 loop spans 16 amino acids. CDR1 is SGHTA and CDR2 is FQGNSA in the germline V gene. The V gene lost 2 bases and the J gene lost 0 bases, with 11 bases spanning the gap. CDR3 sequence (DNA): TGTGCCAGCAGCTTATTGGCGGCGGGCTCCTACAATGAGCAGTTCTTC. Protein product: CASSLLAAGSYNEQFF.

In regard to this clonotype: A much bigger clone sits one base away, suggesting this may be a read error. This CDR3 is missing its conserved last phenylalanine or tryptophan, likely due to a read error. V is TRBV7-2 and J is TRBJ2-5; TRBD1 or TRBD2 may be the D gene (5 bases each). V lost 0 bases and J 3 bases, leaving 8 bases between the germline ends. Per germline, CDR1 SGHTA and CDR2 FQGNSA. The CDR3 runs to 14 residues. The CDR3 coding sequence is TGTGCCAGCAGCTTAGCCGGGACGAAAGAGACCCAGTACTTA. This sequence encodes CASSLAGTKETQYL.

V and J are TRBV6-5 and TRBJ1-1; D possibly corresponds to TRBD1 (5 bases). Germline CDR1 and CDR2: MNHEY and SVGAGI. With 6 bases removed from V and 10 bases from J, the gap between germline ends came to 18 bases. There are 13 residues in the CDR3. The CDR3 loop reads CASSLGGLGLAFF. CDR3 DNA sequence: TGTGCCAGCAGCCTGGGGGGTTTGGGGTTAGCTTTCTTT.

The rearrangement links TRBV20-1 to TRBJ1-5, with D unclear. CDR3 length equals 14 residues. V lost 0 bases to trimming and J lost 4 bases, with 10 bases between them. CDR1 is DFQATT, CDR2 SNEGSKA, per germline (reference sequence). The CDR3 DNA sequence: TGCAGTGCTAGAGATCCCTGGATAAATCAGCCCCAGCATTTT. Translated: CSARDPWINQPQHF.

The CDR3 DNA reads TGCGCCAGCAGCCAAGCACGAGGGGTCACTGAAGCTTTCTTT. Translating gives CASSQARGVTEAFF. This sequence joins TRBV4-3 and TRBJ1-1, with D possibly TRBD1 on 5 matching bases. CDR3 length: 14 residues. Trimming shortened V by 1 base and J by 4 bases, and 10 bases separated the two germline ends. CDR1 is LGHNA and CDR2 is YSLEER in the germline V gene.

The V call is TRBV12-3 or TRBV12-4, the J call TRBJ2-3; D remains ambiguous. Trimming removed 4 bases from V and 5 bases from J, with 10 bases in between. There are 13 residues in the CDR3. The CDR3 nucleotides are TGTGCCAGCAGTTCACAATCTGGAGATACGCAGTATTTT. Translation gives CASSSQSGDTQYF.

This clonotype showed up many times. The rearrangement uses TRBV4-2 and TRBJ2-1; 7 bases map to TRBD1. The CDR3 is made up of 15 amino acids. Trimming removed 8 bases from V and 5 bases from J; junction bases left unmatched: 12. Germline CDR1 is LGHNA and CDR2 is YNFKEQ. This CDR3 is CASGKVGGNDNEQFF. CDR3 bases: TGTGCCAGCGGAAAGGTAGGGGGCAACGACAATGAGCAGTTCTTC.

This clonotype showed up many times. V and J are TRBV29-1 and TRBJ1-5; 9 bases are a match to TRBD1. From germline, CDR1 is SQVTM and CDR2 ANQGSEA. V shed 4 bases and J 4 bases; nucleotides not matched to a gene: 5. This CDR3 has 14 amino acids. The CDR3 nucleotides are TGCAGCGTTGGAACAGGGGGCGCGAATCAGCCCCAGCATTTT. Amino acids: CSVGTGGANQPQHF.

In this sample, this clonotype turned up a few times. The J gene is TRBJ2-7, the V gene TRBV12-3 or TRBV12-4, with 9 bases matching TRBD1. This CDR3 spans 14 amino acids. J gave up 1 base and V 6 bases, and 4 bases lay outside the gene matches. In DNA form, the CDR3 reads TGTGCCAGCAGGTCCGGGACAGGGTCCTACGAGCAGTACTTC. It is translated as CASRSGTGSYEQYF.

This clonotype was picked up a small number of times. The CDR3 DNA follows: TGTGCCAGCGAAAGAGGGAACAGCCTACAAACACTGTTTTTT. It specifies CASERGNSLQTLFF. V usage is TRBV6-1 and J usage is TRBJ1-4; D remains unclear. The CDR3 length is 14 residues. V lost 8 bases and J lost 13, with 23 bases in between. Germline loops: CDR1 MNHNS, CDR2 SASEGT.

This clonotype was counted many times. The chain joins TRBV7-9 to TRBJ2-7; D assignment may be TRBD1 or TRBD2 (5 bases each). CDR1 and CDR2 (germline): SEHNR, FQNEAQ (reference sequence). CDR3 length: 12 residues. Trimming removed 3 bases from V and 4 bases from J, with 7 bases in between. CDR3 nucleotide sequence: TGTGCCAGCAGCTTTTGGGGGTACGAGCAGTACTTC. As protein: CASSFWGYEQYF.

This clonotype was counted a few times. V usage is TRBV29-1 and J usage is TRBJ2-3, with D possibly TRBD2 on 5 matching bases. Germline V lookup: CDR1 SQVTM, CDR2 ANQGSEA. The CDR3 has 13 residues. V dropped 7 bases and J dropped 1 base, with 12 bases sitting between them. This CDR3 is CSARGKGTDTQYF. CDR3 DNA: TGCAGCGCCCGAGGGAAAGGCACAGATACGCAGTATTTT.